Below, 17 T cell receptor beta chains from the same sample are listed, as sequenced in a study of blood T cell repertoires in COVID-19. The table came from immunoSEQ multiplex PCR; TCRdb's copy has only in-frame clones and leaves some out. The sample contains 400,000 to 500,000 clones, about 88% of which appear only once. The source material was PBMCs or T cells enriched from blood (not recorded which). The receptor set was obtained from a woman under 30 who had been exposed to COVID-19.

The chain employs TRBV13 and TRBJ2-5; 9 nucleotides line up with TRBD2. Germline V lookup: CDR1 PRHDT, CDR2 FYEKMQ (reference sequence). V shed 5 bases and J 5 bases; nucleotides not matched to a gene: 18. This CDR3 has 18 amino acids. The CDR3 region is CASSPGASGASLGETQYF. CDR3 DNA: TGTGCCAGCAGCCCAGGAGCTAGCGGGGCCTCACTAGGCGAGACCCAGTACTTC.

The chain uses TRBV30 and TRBJ2-2; weak D call: TRBD1 (6 bases). The germline gives CDR1 GTSNPN, CDR2 SVGIG (reference sequence). Trimming removed 4 bases at V and 6 bases at J, with 9 bases between. The CDR3 is made up of 12 amino acids. Here the CDR3 reads CAWNRAAGELFF. CDR3 sequence (DNA): TGTGCCTGGAACAGGGCTGCCGGGGAGCTGTTTTTT.

J is TRBJ2-1 and V is TRBV4-2; 11 bases map to TRBD2. Looked up from germline, CDR1 is LGHNA and CDR2 is YNFKEQ. V trimming: 3 bases; J trimming: 4 bases; junction bases outside the gene matches: 5. The CDR3 sequence is 16 residues long. The CDR3 protein is CASSQTGTSGYNEQFF. The CDR3 nucleotides are TGTGCCAGCAGCCAGACCGGGACTAGCGGTTACAATGAGCAGTTCTTC.

This chain uses TRBV11-2 with TRBJ2-1; D possibly corresponds to TRBD1 (6 bases). V dropped 4 bases and J dropped 4 bases, with 14 bases sitting between them. The CDR3 extends over 15 amino acids. Germline loops: CDR1 SGHAT, CDR2 FQNNGV. CDR3 residues: CASSSAMGTYNEQFF. In nucleotides, the CDR3 is TGTGCCAGCAGCTCCGCGATGGGGACATACAATGAGCAGTTCTTC.

This chain joins TRBV23-1 and TRBJ1-6, with D tentatively TRBD1 (6 bases). TRBV23-1 is reported as an ORF; its role is uncertain. CDR3 length: 15 residues. Between the trimmed V and J ends, which lost 2 bases and 9 bases, there was a span of 14 bases. The CDR3 bases are TGCGCCAGCAGTCAAAACAGGGATCAGAGTTCACCCCTCCACTTT. Protein: CASSQNRDQSSPLHF.

The chain couples TRBV12-3 or TRBV12-4 to TRBJ2-5; a possible D gene is TRBD1 (6 bases). Trimming took off 5 bases at V and 5 bases at J, with 6 bases between the two ends. The CDR3 has 11 amino acids. Here the CDR3 DNA reads TGTGCCAGCAGTACAGGGGAGACCCAGTACTTC. This translates into CASSTGETQYF.

The V call is TRBV5-4, the J call TRBJ2-5; TRBD2 agrees at 9 bases. Germline V gene data show CDR1 as SGHNT and CDR2 as YYREEE (reference sequence). With V trimmed by 3 bases and J by 4 bases, 10 bases remained unmatched. This CDR3 region has 16 residues. CDR3 region: CASSSKTSGDGETQYF. For the CDR3, the DNA is TGTGCCAGCAGCTCAAAGACTAGCGGTGATGGAGAGACCCAGTACTTC.

The rearrangement links TRBV11-2 to TRBJ1-1; TRBD1 might be the D (6 bases). Germline CDR1 and CDR2: SGHAT and FQNNGV. V lost 2 bases and J lost 5, with 12 bases in between. There are 14 residues in the CDR3. The CDR3 bases are TGTGCCAGCAGCTTAAACAAGGGGGGGACTGAAGCTTTCTTT. Translating gives CASSLNKGGTEAFF. The variable domain in full, with the rest retrieved from reference TRBV11-2 and TRBJ1-1, is EAGVAQSPRYKIIEKRQSVAFWCNPISGHATLYWYQQILGQGPKLLIQFQNNGVVDDSQLPKDRFSAERLKGVDSTLKIQPAKLEDSAVYLCASSLNKGGTEAFFGQGTRLTVV.

The chain couples TRBV6-5 to TRBJ2-1, with 8 bases that match TRBD2. Germline V gives CDR1 MNHEY, CDR2 SVGAGI. The CDR3 totals 13 residues. V dropped 8 bases and J dropped 8; count of bases not matched to a gene: 8. The CDR3 region is CASSQREFYEQFF. The CDR3 nucleotides read TGTGCCAGCTCACAGCGGGAGTTTTATGAGCAGTTCTTC.

The gene calls are TRBV7-9 and TRBJ1-6; D is undetermined. V lost 1 base and J 2 bases, leaving 6 bases between the germline ends. The CDR3 runs to 15 residues. The germline CDR1 and CDR2 sequences are SEHNR and FQNEAQ (reference sequence). CDR3 region: CASSLDSAYNSPLHF. CDR3 DNA: TGTGCCAGCAGCTTAGACAGTGCCTATAATTCACCCCTCCACTTT.

This rearrangement joins TRBV30 to TRBJ1-2; 11 bases are shared with TRBD1. The ends lost 5 bases at V and 7 bases at J; junction bases unmatched: 9. Germline V gene data show CDR1 as GTSNPN and CDR2 as SVGIG (reference sequence). The CDR3 runs to 14 residues. CDR3 region: CAWCRDRGVSGYTF. The DNA for the CDR3 is TGTGCCTGGTGCCGGGACAGGGGGGTCTCTGGCTACACCTTC.

This clone was seen only once. The chain employs TRBV24-1 and TRBJ2-2; 14 bases align to TRBD2. Trimming took 10 bases from V and 7 from J; bases not matched to a gene: 1. Germline V gene data show CDR1 as KGHDR and CDR2 as SFDVKD. This CDR3 is built from 13 residues. CDR3 residues: CATGTSGSGELFF. CDR3 in DNA: TGTGCCACTGGGACTAGCGGGAGCGGGGAGCTGTTTTTT.

This clone occurred once. The chain combines TRBV7-9 with TRBJ2-7, with TRBD1 matching over 9 bases. V trimming: 5 bases; J trimming: 4 bases; junction bases outside the gene matches: 6. CDR1 is SEHNR, CDR2 FQNEAQ, per germline (reference sequence). The CDR3 loop spans 14 amino acids. The CDR3 DNA reads as TGTGCCAGCAGCGGGGACAGGGTCCCTTACGAGCAGTACTTC. Translating gives CASSGDRVPYEQYF.

The gene calls are TRBV28 and TRBJ1-2; D may be TRBD1 (5 bases). The CDR3 totals 14 residues. Trimming pared 7 bases from V and 6 bases from J, leaving 18 bases between. Germline V CDR1 and CDR2: MDHEN, SYDVKM. CDR3 DNA: TGTGCCAGCACCGAGGCCAGGGCCGTCGATGGCTACACCTTC. It is translated as CASTEARAVDGYTF.

The chain carries TRBV6-5 and TRBJ2-7, with D perhaps matching TRBD2 (6 bases). Germline-derived CDR1 and CDR2 are MNHEY and SVGAGI. Trimming removed 6 bases from V and 1 base from J, with 16 bases in between. This CDR3 region has 15 residues. CDR3 DNA sequence: TGTGCCAGCAGGGGGAGGACCGGTCCATCCTACGAGCAGTACTTC. Its translation: CASRGRTGPSYEQYF.

This clone was detected once. This chain joins TRBV7-5 and TRBJ2-3; the table calls TRBD2, which could not be checked here. TRBV7-5 is annotated as a pseudogene. CDR3 size: 18 residues. The CDR3 coding sequence is TGTGTCAGAAGCTGCCAACTAGACCCCCAGGCGAGCACAGATACGCAGTATTTT. It specifies CVRSCQLDPQASTDTQYF.

This sequence joins TRBV18 and TRBJ2-2; 7 nucleotides line up with TRBD1. Losses at the gene ends were 3 bases for V and 4 bases for J; bases not matched to a gene: 8. There are 16 residues in the CDR3. The V gene's germline CDR1 is KGHSH and CDR2 LQKENI. CDR3 region: CASSPDRPIPTGELFF. CDR3 sequence (DNA): TGTGCCAGCTCACCGGACAGGCCTATTCCCACCGGGGAGCTGTTTTTT.